This T cell receptor beta chain emerged from a study of vaccination effects on CD4 cells after COVID-19. As concerns this clone: Its specificity is unknown.

This CDR3 has 18 amino acids. Germline trimming cut 0 bases from V and 8 bases from J; bases unmatched to any gene: 11. The germline gives CDR1 SGHNT, CDR2 YYREEE (reference sequence). Following culture for approximately ten days, CD4+ T cells were isolated. Here immunoSEQ multiplex PCR was the method, and the copy in TCRdb shows in-frame clones only, minus some. Seen here are tens of thousands of clones, 70% observed once, and the top ten hold 3.8%. The source of this sequence is a human donor who received a COVID-19 vaccine. The gene calls are TRBV5-4 and TRBJ2-1; 13 nucleotides match TRBD2. This specimen was CD4+ T cells from PBMCs cultured without peptide, taken before COVID-19 vaccination. The CDR3 sequence: CASSLAVLGLAGKDEQFF. Written as DNA, the CDR3 is TGTGCCAGCAGCTTGGCCGTCCTGGGACTAGCGGGAAAGGATGAGCAGTTCTTC.